A selection of T cell receptor beta chains follows, all from one sample in a study of Ad26.COV2.S vaccination and SARS-CoV-2 variants. TCRdb's copy holds only in-frame clones and misses some; the assay was immunoSEQ multiplex PCR. The repertoire holds some 390,000 clones, with approximately 91% as singletons. The source material was peripheral blood, sampled in a trial of Ad26.COV2.S vaccine versus placebo. Receptors originate from a person aged 18-65 years who received the Ad26.COV2.S COVID-19 vaccine or a placebo. Both conserved end residues are part of each CDR3. The D gene is left open where the match is weak. Some rows have no size entry. The others give once, few or many, or a class for an expanded clone.

v_call: TRBV6-2/TRBV6-3; clone_size: .; j_call: TRBJ1-5; d_call: .; cdr3_nt: TGTGCCAGCAGTCCGGGGCGTTATAGCAATCAGCCCCAGCATTTT; cdr3_aa: CASSPGRYSNQPQHF
v_call: TRBV12-3/TRBV12-4; clone_size: .; j_call: TRBJ2-1; d_call: .; cdr3_nt: TGTGCCAGCCGTCGGAACAATGAGCAGTTCTTC; cdr3_aa: CASRRNNEQFF
v_call: TRBV7-8; clone_size: .; j_call: TRBJ2-7; d_call: TRBD1; cdr3_nt: TGTGCCAGCAGGACTAGGGGACAGGGCTACGAGCAGTACTTC; cdr3_aa: CASRTRGQGYEQYF
v_call: TRBV7-2; clone_size: .; j_call: TRBJ2-7; d_call: .; cdr3_nt: TGTGCCAGCAGCGGGCTCTCCTACGAGCAGTACTTC; cdr3_aa: CASSGLSYEQYF
v_call: TRBV27; clone_size: .; j_call: TRBJ1-2; d_call: TRBD1; cdr3_nt: TGTGCCAGCAGTAGACAGGGCAAATACTATGGCTACACCTTC; cdr3_aa: CASSRQGKYYGYTF
v_call: TRBV6-2/TRBV6-3; clone_size: many; j_call: TRBJ1-2; d_call: .; cdr3_nt: TGTGCCAGCAGTCCGTTCGGCTATGGCTACACCTTC; cdr3_aa: CASSPFGYGYTF
v_call: TRBV5-1; clone_size: .; j_call: TRBJ1-1; d_call: .; cdr3_nt: TGCGCCAGCAGCCCCGGCAGGGAGGCTGAAGCTTTCTTT; cdr3_aa: CASSPGREAEAFF
v_call: TRBV6-6; clone_size: .; j_call: TRBJ2-5; d_call: TRBD1; cdr3_nt: TGTGCCAGCAGTTACAGGGGGCTGGAGACCCAGTACTTC; cdr3_aa: CASSYRGLETQYF
v_call: TRBV7-9; clone_size: .; j_call: TRBJ1-1; d_call: .; cdr3_nt: TGTGCCAGCAGCCCCAACAAGAACACTGAAGCTTTCTTT; cdr3_aa: CASSPNKNTEAFF
v_call: TRBV20-1; clone_size: .; j_call: TRBJ2-3; d_call: TRBD2; cdr3_nt: TGCAGTGCTAGTCTACTAGCGGGGGGCATAGATACGCAGTATTTT; cdr3_aa: CSASLLAGGIDTQYF
v_call: TRBV19; clone_size: .; j_call: TRBJ2-3; d_call: .; cdr3_nt: TGTGCCAGTAGCCCGGCGACAGGCTACACAGATACGCAGTATTTT; cdr3_aa: CASSPATGYTDTQYF
v_call: TRBV18; clone_size: once; j_call: TRBJ1-1; d_call: .; cdr3_nt: TGTGCCAGCTCACCACTACAGGGACTATCGATGAACACTGAAGCTTTCTTT; cdr3_aa: CASSPLQGLSMNTEAFF
v_call: TRBV6-1; clone_size: .; j_call: TRBJ2-7; d_call: .; cdr3_nt: TGTGCCAGCAGTGAAGGACTAGACTACGAGCAGTACTTC; cdr3_aa: CASSEGLDYEQYF
v_call: TRBV5-4; clone_size: .; j_call: TRBJ2-5; d_call: .; cdr3_nt: TGTGCCAGCAGCATGGACCATCAAGAGACCCAGTACTTC; cdr3_aa: CASSMDHQETQYF
v_call: TRBV25-1; clone_size: .; j_call: TRBJ1-2; d_call: .; cdr3_nt: TGTGCCAGCAATAGCATCTATGGCTACACCTTC; cdr3_aa: CASNSIYGYTF
v_call: TRBV16; clone_size: .; j_call: TRBJ2-2; d_call: .; cdr3_nt: TGTGCCAGCAGCCCGGCCGCCGGGGAGCTGTTTTTT; cdr3_aa: CASSPAAGELFF